This TCR beta chain stems from a study of cytomegalovirus exposure and HLA in healthy donors. Study findings and constraints: Association with HLA alleles at 0.05 false discovery rate was found for 16,951 TCR beta sequences in a later analysis. Later on, a genetic analysis was performed. It linked a missense variant in DCLRE1C with V- and J-gene trimming of TCR beta.

Note on this clone: Its antigen is unidentified.

V trimming: 7 bases; J trimming: 2 bases; junction bases outside the gene matches: 8. This CDR3 is 15 amino acids long. Germline V lookup: CDR1 MNHEY, CDR2 SVGAGI. Primers: 60 Vbeta forward and 13 Jbeta reverse. Assay: immunoSEQ multiplex PCR; the TCRdb copy retains only in-frame clones and omits some. The sample records 100,000 to 150,000 clones, 65% to 75% being singletons. The sample taken for sequencing was PBMCs. This clonotype was obtained from a woman aged 45-60 years in good health and CMV-seropositive. The chain employs TRBV6-5 and TRBJ1-5; TRBD1 matches at 7 bases. The CDR3 protein is CASTYTGTGNQPQHF. The CDR3 DNA follows: TGTGCCAGCACCTACACCGGGACAGGCAATCAGCCCCAGCATTTT.